Listed here is a single T cell receptor beta chain. Its antigen is still unknown. The conserved phenylalanine or tryptophan normally closing the CDR3 is absent here, so this likely arose from a read error. Germline CDR1 and CDR2: MDHEN and SYDVKM. Between the trimmed V and J ends, which lost 11 bases and 3 bases, there was a span of 11 bases. There are 13 residues in the CDR3. The study extracted blood RNA from unsorted whole blood and also extracted germline DNA. Preoperatively, peripheral blood was drawn, four milliliters in total. Making TCR beta cDNA involved approximately 530 ng total RNA and a constant-region primer. TCR beta libraries came from three nested multiplex PCR rounds using slightly modified ARM-PCR. The first two PCR rounds, roughly 11 cycles each, used TRBV1-TRBV30 forward primers and a C-beta reverse primer. Via MiXCR, TCRdb re-called the multiplex PCR reads, giving one row per CDR3 protein. In the table there are 300,000 to 400,000 distinct CDR3 sequences, around three fifths of which are singletons.

These data belong to a study of tumor-infiltrating lymphocytes in primary liver carcinoma. Looking at the study overall: There were roughly 3.5 to 7.5 million productive TCRbeta reads per sample, a yield similar across tissue types. Study conclusions and caveats: Researchers found tumor-adjacent and tumor-blood pairs overlapped less than tumor region pairs.

The chain joins TRBV28 to TRBJ1-6; D is unresolved. This TCR was recovered from a man between 35 and 55 years old with primary liver carcinoma and hepatitis B virus infection. Sequencing was carried out using peripheral blood. CDR3 bases: TGTGCCTGTGCAGTCAGCTATAATTCACCCCTCCACTAT. This translates into CACAVSYNSPLHY.